The 17 T cell receptor beta chains in this list originate from one sample, sequenced in a study of control samples from healthy donors and cancer patients. The protocol was immunoSEQ multiplex PCR, while the TCRdb copy is restricted to in-frame clones and leaves out a portion. Of over 75,000 clones detected, approximately 80% appear once; the ten largest clones hold around a fifth. Sequences were obtained from blood. The source is a man aged 30-40 years in good health.

Regarding this clone: This specimen includes other DNA sequences encoding the same CDR3. The chain carries TRBV5-1 and TRBJ2-2; D is unclear. CDR3 length: 14 residues. The V and J ends lost 5 bases and 0 bases respectively, with 8 bases between them. In germline, CDR1 is SGHRS, CDR2 YFSETQ. The CDR3 DNA reads as TGCGCCAGCAGTCTTGGGGCGAACACCGGGGAGCTGTTTTTT. Translating gives CASSLGANTGELFF.

This chain uses TRBV15 with TRBJ1-2; 8 bases agree with TRBD1. This CDR3 is 18 amino acids long. V lost 2 bases and J lost 2; bases outside the gene matches: 13. The germline gives CDR1 LNHNV, CDR2 YYDKDF (reference sequence). The CDR3 DNA reads TGTGCCACCAGCAGACCGGGGATCTCCCGGGACAGGAACTATGGCTACACCTTC. It yields the protein CATSRPGISRDRNYGYTF.

The CDR3 here is CASSVTPGAGAYNEQFF. CDR3 bases: TGCGCCAGCAGCGTAACCCCTGGAGCGGGGGCCTACAATGAGCAGTTCTTC. The V gene is TRBV5-1, the J gene TRBJ2-1; 8 nucleotides align to TRBD2. Trimming took 4 bases from V and 2 from J; bases not matched to a gene: 11. The CDR3 length is 17 residues. The germline V gene encodes CDR1 SGHRS and CDR2 YFSETQ.

The chain uses TRBV16 and TRBJ1-1; perhaps TRBD1 as D (5 bases). V lost 5 bases and J lost 0, with 16 bases in between. This CDR3 contains 16 residues. CDR1 KGHSY and CDR2 FQNENV come from the germline V gene. CDR3 loop: CASSLWVPGMNTEAFF. The CDR3 nucleotides read TGTGCCAGCAGCTTATGGGTCCCAGGGATGAACACTGAAGCTTTCTTT. Full variable domain (outside the CDR3, taken from reference TRBV16 and TRBJ1-1): GEEVAQTPKHLVRGEGQKAKLYCAPIKGHSYVFWYQQVLKNEFKFLISFQNENVFDETGMPKERFSAKCLPNSPCSLEIQATKLEDSAVYFCASSLWVPGMNTEAFFGQGTRLTVV.

This chain links TRBV9 with TRBJ2-5, with 7 bases identical to TRBD1. J lost 1 base, V lost 4 bases, and 4 bases had no gene match. CDR1 and CDR2 from the germline V gene are SGDLS and YYNGEE. The CDR3 covers 14 residues. Here the CDR3 reads CASSPRDSQETQYF. The CDR3 DNA reads TGTGCCAGCAGCCCTCGGGACAGCCAAGAGACCCAGTACTTC.

The chain uses TRBV6-1 and TRBJ2-2, with TRBD2 matching 12 bases. The CDR3 is made up of 17 amino acids. J was trimmed by 7 bases and V by 3 bases; bases with no gene match: 9. The germline CDR1 and CDR2 sequences are MNHNS and SASEGT. The chain's CDR3 is CASSEVLAGGPYGELFF. The CDR3 DNA is TGTGCCAGCAGTGAGGTCCTAGCGGGGGGGCCGTACGGGGAGCTGTTTTTT.

Comment on this clone: The same CDR3 is also encoded by other DNA sequences in this sample. The chain joins TRBV20-1 to TRBJ1-5, with 7 bases aligning to TRBD1. This CDR3 contains 13 residues. Germline CDR1 DFQATT, CDR2 SNEGSKA (reference sequence). J was trimmed by 5 bases and V by 3 bases; bases with no gene match: 4. The CDR3 sequence is CSASRGRDQPQHF. CDR3 coding DNA: TGCAGTGCTAGTAGGGGGCGAGATCAGCCCCAGCATTTT.

The rearrangement links TRBV15 to TRBJ2-7, with a possible D match to TRBD2 (5 bases). V gave up 3 bases and J gave up 1 base, with 10 bases separating them. CDR1 and CDR2 (germline): LNHNV, YYDKDF (reference sequence). The length of the CDR3 is 14 residues. CDR3 sequence reads: CATSRAGNSYEQYF. In DNA, the CDR3 is TGTGCCACCAGCAGGGCGGGCAATTCCTACGAGCAGTACTTC.

The chain carries TRBV3-1 (or the pseudogene TRBV3-2) and TRBJ1-3, with unresolved D. The CDR3 consists of 16 residues. The V gene lost 6 bases and the J gene lost 4 bases, with 19 bases spanning the gap. In germline, CDR1 is LGHDT, CDR2 YNNKEL (reference sequence). Written as DNA, the CDR3 is TGTGCCAGCAGTACGAGGGCCTACCCAAAAGGAAACACCATATATTTT. Its protein is CASSTRAYPKGNTIYF.

The V gene is TRBV28, the J gene TRBJ2-7; no reliable D call. Germline V lookup: CDR1 MDHEN, CDR2 SYDVKM. The CDR3 is 11 amino acids. Trimming cost V 5 bases and J 5 bases, with 7 bases left between them. The chain's CDR3 is CASSPRNEQYF. The CDR3, as DNA: TGTGCCAGCAGTCCCAGGAACGAGCAGTACTTC.

This chain links TRBV5-8 with TRBJ2-1; D may match TRBD1 or TRBD2 (5 bases each). Trimming left V 4 bases short and J 4 bases short, with 15 bases between. This CDR3 contains 15 residues. CDR1 and CDR2 from the germline V gene are SGHTS and YDEGEE. This chain's CDR3 is CASSKGGTVYNEQFF. The CDR3 DNA sequence: TGTGCCAGCAGCAAGGGTGGGACCGTATACAATGAGCAGTTCTTC.

This rearrangement joins TRBV28 to TRBJ1-5, with D perhaps TRBD1 (6 bases). Germline lookup yields CDR1 MDHEN and CDR2 SYDVKM. Trimming removed 6 bases at V and 4 bases at J, with 16 bases between. The CDR3 has 15 residues. Here the CDR3 DNA reads TGTGCCAGCAGCAAGACAACAGGGAGAAATCAGCCCCAGCATTTT. Translation: CASSKTTGRNQPQHF.

The chain couples TRBV5-1 to TRBJ2-3; 7 nucleotides line up with TRBD1. The trim removed 4 bases at V and 2 bases at J, leaving 7 bases unmatched. Germline CDR1 SGHRS, CDR2 YFSETQ. The CDR3 spans 15 residues. CDR3 sequence: CASSPQTGPTDTQYF. CDR3 DNA: TGCGCCAGCAGCCCTCAGACAGGGCCCACAGATACGCAGTATTTT.

This clone was counted a few times. The gene calls are TRBV9 and TRBJ2-3, with TRBD1 matching over 7 bases. CDR1 SGDLS and CDR2 YYNGEE come from the germline V gene. V dropped 7 bases and J dropped 2; count of bases not matched to a gene: 4. The CDR3 covers 13 residues. CDR3: CASVGQATDTQYF. As DNA, the CDR3 is TGTGCCAGCGTAGGACAGGCCACAGATACGCAGTATTTT.

This chain connects TRBV3-1 (or the pseudogene TRBV3-2) to TRBJ2-7; TRBD2 matches 8 bases. The CDR3 has 17 residues. Germline values: CDR1 LGHDT, CDR2 YNNKEL (reference sequence). J gave up 0 bases and V 1 base, and 8 bases lay outside the gene matches. Here the CDR3 DNA reads TGTGCCAGCAGCCAAGTTGGGGGACTAGGAAGCTCCTACGAGCAGTACTTC. It specifies CASSQVGGLGSSYEQYF.

The chain has TRBV29-1 and TRBJ2-3, with unresolved D. This CDR3 is 12 amino acids long. V shed 4 bases and J shed 1 base, with 6 bases lying between them. Germline V gene sequence: CDR1 SQVTM, CDR2 ANQGSEA. This CDR3 is CSVVLGTDTQYF. CDR3 DNA: TGCAGCGTTGTGTTAGGCACAGATACGCAGTATTTT.

The rearrangement joins TRBV12-2 to TRBJ2-1; the table's D call TRBD2 went unverified against the DNA. TRBV12-2 is a pseudogene. The CDR3 covers 17 residues. CDR3: CASRLARSAPLYNEQFF. Here the CDR3 DNA reads TGTGCAAGTCGCTTAGCCCGCTCAGCGCCCCTTTACAATGAGCAGTTCTTC.